This is a list of T cell receptor beta chains from one sample in a study of OX40 agonist ivuxolimab in advanced cancers. The table came from immunoSEQ multiplex PCR; TCRdb's copy has only in-frame clones and leaves some out. The sample lists over 45,000 clones, 70% to 80% occurring once. Material: CD4+ or CD8+ T cells sorted from blood, obtained in a trial of the OX40 agonist ivuxolimab. The receptor source for this set is an adult with an advanced solid tumor such as melanoma, head and neck, liver or kidney cancer. CDR3s include the opening cysteine and the closing phenylalanine or tryptophan. D genes are given only for firm matches. A row's size may be missing; if present it is once, few, many or a size class.

v_call: TRBV15; d_call: .; clone_size: .; j_call: TRBJ2-2; cdr3_nt: TGTGCCACCAGCAGCGAGACCCAATCCGGGGAGCTGTTTTTT; cdr3_aa: CATSSETQSGELFF
v_call: TRBV13; d_call: TRBD2; clone_size: .; j_call: TRBJ2-5; cdr3_nt: TGTGCCAGCAGTCTGGAGCGGGGGGGCCGCCAGTACTTC; cdr3_aa: CASSLERGGRQYF
v_call: TRBV2; d_call: .; clone_size: .; j_call: TRBJ2-4; cdr3_nt: TGTGCCAGCAGTGATGGGGTAATGGGGAACATTCAGTACTTC; cdr3_aa: CASSDGVMGNIQYF
v_call: TRBV7-9; d_call: TRBD1; clone_size: .; j_call: TRBJ2-3; cdr3_nt: TGTGCCAGCAGCCCAGGGACAGGGAAGGCAGATACGCAGTATTTT; cdr3_aa: CASSPGTGKADTQYF
v_call: TRBV7-9; d_call: TRBD2; clone_size: .; j_call: TRBJ2-5; cdr3_nt: TGTGCCAGCAGCCGTGGACTAGCGGGACAAGAGACCCAGTACTTC; cdr3_aa: CASSRGLAGQETQYF
v_call: TRBV28; d_call: .; clone_size: few; j_call: TRBJ2-1; cdr3_nt: TGTGCCAGCAGTCCCGGGGGTTGGGAAGCCTCCTACAATGAGCAGTTCTTC; cdr3_aa: CASSPGGWEASYNEQFF
v_call: TRBV28; d_call: TRBD1; clone_size: .; j_call: TRBJ2-7; cdr3_nt: TGTGCCAGCAGTCCACCCGGGACAGGGGATAGGGAGCAGTACTTC; cdr3_aa: CASSPPGTGDREQYF
v_call: TRBV6-1; d_call: TRBD1; clone_size: .; j_call: TRBJ1-6; cdr3_nt: TGTGCCAGCAGCGGGACAGGGGGCTCACCCCTCCACTTT; cdr3_aa: CASSGTGGSPLHF
v_call: TRBV6-5; d_call: .; clone_size: .; j_call: TRBJ1-2; cdr3_nt: TGTGCCAGCAGGCGAGCATATGGCTACACCTTC; cdr3_aa: CASRRAYGYTF
v_call: TRBV7-9; d_call: .; clone_size: .; j_call: TRBJ1-2; cdr3_nt: TGTGCCAGCAGCTTAGGAGGGTCAGGCGGAGGCTACACCTTC; cdr3_aa: CASSLGGSGGGYTF
v_call: TRBV5-1; d_call: TRBD2; clone_size: few; j_call: TRBJ2-1; cdr3_nt: TGCGCCAGCAGCTTGTCTCCCGGGACTAGCGGGGGGTCTCGGAGTGAGCAGTTCTTC; cdr3_aa: CASSLSPGTSGGSRSEQFF
v_call: TRBV5-1; d_call: .; clone_size: .; j_call: TRBJ2-5; cdr3_nt: TGCGCCAGCAAGCCGGGATCAGAAGAGACCCAGTACTTC; cdr3_aa: CASKPGSEETQYF
v_call: TRBV11-3; d_call: .; clone_size: .; j_call: TRBJ2-1; cdr3_nt: TGTGCCAGCAGCTTAGGTCCCCCCGGGTACAATGAGCAGTTCTTC; cdr3_aa: CASSLGPPGYNEQFF
v_call: TRBV6-1; d_call: .; clone_size: .; j_call: TRBJ1-1; cdr3_nt: TGTGCCAGCAGTGACCAGGCCCTGGGGGACACTGAAGCTTTCTTT; cdr3_aa: CASSDQALGDTEAFF
v_call: TRBV6-6; d_call: .; clone_size: .; j_call: TRBJ2-5; cdr3_nt: TGTGCCAGCATAGGACTGGGGGAGACCCAGTACTTC; cdr3_aa: CASIGLGETQYF
v_call: TRBV7-9; d_call: .; clone_size: .; j_call: TRBJ2-5; cdr3_nt: TGTGCCAGCAGCTTTTTCGGCAGGGACGAGACCCAGTACTTC; cdr3_aa: CASSFFGRDETQYF
v_call: TRBV19; d_call: .; clone_size: few; j_call: TRBJ1-6; cdr3_nt: TGTGCCAGTAGTGCCGCCCCGGGGGTTAATTCACCCCTCCACTTT; cdr3_aa: CASSAAPGVNSPLHF
v_call: TRBV7-2; d_call: .; clone_size: .; j_call: TRBJ2-1; cdr3_nt: TGTGCCAGCGGCCGGGATTACTACAATGAGCAGTTCTTC; cdr3_aa: CASGRDYYNEQFF
v_call: TRBV18; d_call: .; clone_size: .; j_call: TRBJ1-3; cdr3_nt: TGTGCCAGCTCACCGGACAGTAACTCTGGAAACACCATATATTTT; cdr3_aa: CASSPDSNSGNTIYF
v_call: TRBV10-3; d_call: TRBD1; clone_size: .; j_call: TRBJ2-5; cdr3_nt: TGTGCCATCAGCGACAGGGGGCTGGAGACCCAGTACTTC; cdr3_aa: CAISDRGLETQYF
v_call: TRBV9; d_call: TRBD1; clone_size: .; j_call: TRBJ1-3; cdr3_nt: TGTGCCAGCAGCCCACAGGGGGCTCACACCATATATTTT; cdr3_aa: CASSPQGAHTIYF
v_call: TRBV7-8; d_call: TRBD1; clone_size: once; j_call: TRBJ1-1; cdr3_nt: TGTGCCAGCAGCTTATTAATCGAGGACAGGGAAGCTTTCTTT; cdr3_aa: CASSLLIEDREAFF
v_call: TRBV11-2; d_call: .; clone_size: .; j_call: TRBJ2-2; cdr3_nt: TGTGCCAGCAGCTTAGTTTCGGCGGGGATGAACACCGGGGAGCTGTTTTTT; cdr3_aa: CASSLVSAGMNTGELFF
v_call: TRBV28; d_call: .; clone_size: .; j_call: TRBJ2-3; cdr3_nt: TGTGCCTGCGAGGGGGTATACAGAAAGAGCACAGATACGCAGTATTTT; cdr3_aa: CACEGVYRKSTDTQYF
v_call: TRBV6-1; d_call: TRBD1; clone_size: .; j_call: TRBJ1-2; cdr3_nt: TGTGCCAGCAGTGAAGCGCTTACAGGGGACTATGGCTACACCTTC; cdr3_aa: CASSEALTGDYGYTF
v_call: TRBV30; d_call: .; clone_size: .; j_call: TRBJ2-3; cdr3_nt: TGTGCCTGGAATTTTGGCCTCACAGATACGCAGTATTTT; cdr3_aa: CAWNFGLTDTQYF
v_call: TRBV28; d_call: .; clone_size: .; j_call: TRBJ1-1; cdr3_nt: TGTGCCAGCAGTTGGGGGCTAGAAGCTTTCTTT; cdr3_aa: CASSWGLEAFF
v_call: TRBV25-1; d_call: .; clone_size: .; j_call: TRBJ1-6; cdr3_nt: TGTGCCAGCGGAGACAGGTCTCTCAATTCACCCCTCCACTTT; cdr3_aa: CASGDRSLNSPLHF
v_call: TRBV5-1; d_call: .; clone_size: .; j_call: TRBJ2-7; cdr3_nt: TGCGCCAGCAGCTTGGTGGGCTCAGGGAGGAACGAGCAGTACTTC; cdr3_aa: CASSLVGSGRNEQYF
v_call: TRBV28; d_call: TRBD1; clone_size: .; j_call: TRBJ1-6; cdr3_nt: TGTGCCAGCAGTTTATCCACCGGGACAGGCCATTCACCCCTCCACTTT; cdr3_aa: CASSLSTGTGHSPLHF
v_call: TRBV19; d_call: TRBD1; clone_size: .; j_call: TRBJ2-7; cdr3_nt: TGTGCCAGTAGTATCGTACAGGGGTACGAGCAGTACTTC; cdr3_aa: CASSIVQGYEQYF
v_call: TRBV5-1; d_call: .; clone_size: .; j_call: TRBJ1-5; cdr3_nt: TGCGCCAGCAGCTTGGGGGGGATCAATCAGCCCCAGCATTTT; cdr3_aa: CASSLGGINQPQHF
v_call: TRBV28; d_call: .; clone_size: .; j_call: TRBJ1-4; cdr3_nt: TGTGCCAGCAATCCACAGGGTCGTGAAAAACTGTTTTTT; cdr3_aa: CASNPQGREKLFF
v_call: TRBV6-5; d_call: .; clone_size: .; j_call: TRBJ2-5; cdr3_nt: TGTGCCAGCAGTTACCGGCCCCCCCCGGCGACCCAGTACTTC; cdr3_aa: CASSYRPPPATQYF
v_call: TRBV5-1; d_call: TRBD1; clone_size: few; j_call: TRBJ1-1; cdr3_nt: TGCGCCAGCAGCTCGGGACAGGGGAGGGGTGAAGCTTTCTTT; cdr3_aa: CASSSGQGRGEAFF
v_call: TRBV30; d_call: .; clone_size: .; j_call: TRBJ1-4; cdr3_nt: TGTGCCTGGTCGGCCGGGACCGGCCCTGAAAAACTGTTTTTT; cdr3_aa: CAWSAGTGPEKLFF
v_call: TRBV5-1; d_call: .; clone_size: .; j_call: TRBJ2-3; cdr3_nt: TGCGCCAGCAGCTTGGTTCGAATTAGCACAGATACGCAGTATTTT; cdr3_aa: CASSLVRISTDTQYF
v_call: TRBV11-3; d_call: .; clone_size: .; j_call: TRBJ2-7; cdr3_nt: TGTGCCAGCAGCTTAGAAGTTTCCTACGAGCAGTACTTC; cdr3_aa: CASSLEVSYEQYF
v_call: TRBV19; d_call: TRBD2; clone_size: .; j_call: TRBJ2-1; cdr3_nt: TGTGCCAGTACCGTTAGCGGGGCTGACTACAATGAGCAGTTCTTC; cdr3_aa: CASTVSGADYNEQFF
v_call: TRBV19; d_call: .; clone_size: .; j_call: TRBJ1-5; cdr3_nt: TGTGCCAGTACATCCGGGCGTCAACCCAACCAGCCCCAGCATTTT; cdr3_aa: CASTSGRQPNQPQHF
v_call: TRBV29-1; d_call: .; clone_size: .; j_call: TRBJ1-1; cdr3_nt: TGCAGCGTTGCCTTCTTGGACATGAACACTGAAGCTTTCTTT; cdr3_aa: CSVAFLDMNTEAFF
v_call: TRBV7-6; d_call: .; clone_size: once; j_call: TRBJ2-5; cdr3_nt: TGTGCCAGCAGCTTGTCCGGACAGACGGAGACCCAGTACTTC; cdr3_aa: CASSLSGQTETQYF
v_call: TRBV2; d_call: TRBD1; clone_size: .; j_call: TRBJ1-5; cdr3_nt: TGTGCCAGCAGGAGATTATGGGACAGGGATACTCAGCCCCAGCATTTT; cdr3_aa: CASRRLWDRDTQPQHF
v_call: TRBV10-3; d_call: .; clone_size: .; j_call: TRBJ2-5; cdr3_nt: TGTGCCACACGTCCGGGAGAAATTAAAGAAGAGCAGTACTTC; cdr3_aa: CATRPGEIKEEQYF
v_call: TRBV19; d_call: .; clone_size: .; j_call: TRBJ1-4; cdr3_nt: TGTGCCAGTAGCCCCCAGGAGGCAACTAATGAAAAACTGTTTTTT; cdr3_aa: CASSPQEATNEKLFF
v_call: TRBV19; d_call: .; clone_size: .; j_call: TRBJ1-2; cdr3_nt: TGTGCCAGTAGTAGGGGGGACGACTATGGCTACACCTTC; cdr3_aa: CASSRGDDYGYTF
v_call: TRBV18; d_call: TRBD1; clone_size: few; j_call: TRBJ2-7; cdr3_nt: TGTGCCAGCTCGCCCCGGGACAGGACCTACGAGCAGTACTTC; cdr3_aa: CASSPRDRTYEQYF
v_call: TRBV2; d_call: .; clone_size: .; j_call: TRBJ1-1; cdr3_nt: TGTGCCAGCAGTTTCGTCGACTATCCGGGCGGGAACACTGAAGCTTTCTTT; cdr3_aa: CASSFVDYPGGNTEAFF